Shown below are 10 T cell receptor beta chains from a single sample sequenced in a study of early T cells in non-severe SARS-CoV-2 infection. TCRdb re-called the 5' RACE reads through MiXCR, storing one row per CDR3 protein. The sample records tens of thousands of distinct CDR3 sequences, roughly 5% being singletons. What was sequenced was whole blood. The receptors stem from an adult who was a healthcare worker with PCR-confirmed SARS-CoV-2 infection or an uninfected control (not recorded which).

The chain is built from TRBV5-6 and TRBJ2-2; D unresolved. Germline V gene lookup returns CDR1 SGHDT and CDR2 YYEEEE. Deletions cut 5 bases from V and 8 bases from J, with 19 bases between. The CDR3 loop spans 15 amino acids. The CDR3 here is CASSRRASTMGELFF. DNA for the CDR3: TGTGCCAGCAGTCGTCGGGCCTCAACCATGGGGGAGCTGTTTTTT. The full variable domain, rest sourced from reference TRBV5-6 and TRBJ2-2, is DAGVTQSPTHLIKTRGQQVTLRCSPKSGHDTVSWYQQALGQGPQFIFQYYEEEERQRGNFPDRFSGHQFPNYSSELNVNALLLGDSALYLCASSRRASTMGELFFGEGSRLTVL.

There are many counts of this clonotype. The rearrangement uses TRBV6-6 and TRBJ2-1; D is unresolved. V was cut by 2 bases and J by 1 base, with 3 bases left in between. Germline CDR1 and CDR2: MNHNY and SVGAGI (reference sequence). The CDR3 has 13 amino acids. CDR3 in amino acids: CASSYESYNEQFF. The CDR3 DNA follows: TGTGCCAGCAGTTACGAGTCCTACAATGAGCAGTTCTTC.

This clonotype has at least ten counts. V is TRBV20-1 and J is TRBJ2-5; D remains unclear. Trimming removed 4 bases from V and 0 bases from J, with 6 bases in between. Germline CDR1 reads DFQATT; CDR2 reads SNEGSKA (reference sequence). The CDR3 is 12 amino acids. CDR3 sequence (DNA): TGCAGTGCTATAGCAAACCAAGAGACCCAGTACTTC. Protein sequence: CSAIANQETQYF.

This clonotype was counted many times. The rearrangement uses TRBV6-2 or TRBV6-3 and TRBJ2-7; TRBD1 might be the D (6 bases). The CDR3 contains 13 residues. Looked up from germline, CDR1 is MNHEY and CDR2 is SVGEGT. V lost 2 bases and J lost 6, with 11 bases in between. Here the CDR3 reads CASSYPGTLEQYF. The DNA for the CDR3 is TGTGCCAGCAGTTACCCGGGGACACTCGAGCAGTACTTC.

This clonotype has at least ten counts. This rearrangement joins TRBV27 to TRBJ2-7; 8 bases agree with TRBD1. This CDR3 is 15 amino acids long. V lost 6 bases and J lost 3; bases outside the gene matches: 10. The germline gives CDR1 MNHEY, CDR2 SMNVEV (reference sequence). The CDR3 region has the DNA TGTGCCAGCAGCCTTACAGGGGGAGGAAGCTACGAGCAGTACTTC. This sequence encodes CASSLTGGGSYEQYF.

This clonotype was detected many times. The chain employs TRBV6-5 and TRBJ2-7; 11 bases are a match to TRBD2. The germline gives CDR1 MNHEY, CDR2 SVGAGI. The trim removed 2 bases at V and 4 bases at J, leaving 7 bases unmatched. CDR3 length: 16 amino acids. The CDR3 nucleotides are TGTGCCAGCAGTTACACCGGGACTAGCGGCCAATACGAGCAGTACTTC. It yields the protein CASSYTGTSGQYEQYF.

This chain connects TRBV11-2 to TRBJ2-4; no clear D. This CDR3 spans 13 amino acids. Looked up from germline, CDR1 is SGHAT and CDR2 is FQNNGV. The ends were cut back, 3 bases at V and 6 bases at J, with 9 bases in the middle. For the CDR3, the DNA is TGTGCCAGCAGCTTGTCGACTCGAAACATTCAGTACTTC. This translates into CASSLSTRNIQYF.

This clonotype was found a few times. The V gene is TRBV4-1, the J gene TRBJ2-5; D assignment may be TRBD1 or TRBD2 (5 bases each). Germline V gene lookup returns CDR1 MGHRA and CDR2 YSYEKL. CDR3 length equals 13 residues. The ends were cut back, 4 bases at V and 3 bases at J, with 9 bases in the middle. For the CDR3, the DNA is TGCGCCAGCAGCCCGGGGCCCGAAGAGACCCAGTACTTC. Its protein is CASSPGPEETQYF.

The sample holds many counts of this clonotype. This chain connects TRBV5-6 to TRBJ1-5; D ambiguous. CDR3 length: 15 residues. CDR1 SGHDT and CDR2 YYEEEE come from the germline V gene. Trimming removed 2 bases from V and 4 bases from J, with 13 bases in between. CDR3 residues: CASSFGINPNQPQHF. As DNA, the CDR3 is TGTGCCAGCAGCTTCGGCATCAACCCTAATCAGCCCCAGCATTTT.

This clonotype was detected only a few times. The chain has TRBV28 and TRBJ1-2, with TRBD1 as a possible D gene (5 bases). Germline V gene lookup returns CDR1 MDHEN and CDR2 SYDVKM. This CDR3 is built from 12 residues. V dropped 4 bases and J dropped 4 bases, with 7 bases sitting between them. The CDR3 loop reads CASSWGLYGYTF. Here the CDR3 DNA reads TGTGCCAGCAGTTGGGGCCTCTATGGCTACACCTTC.